Shown below are 18 T cell receptor beta chains from a single sample sequenced in a study of radiation and T cells in renal cell carcinoma. Time point of the sample: baseline pretreatment blood. Stated treatment: 15 Gy SBRT to primary tumor, nephrectomy 4 weeks later. The protocol was immunoSEQ multiplex PCR, while the TCRdb copy is restricted to in-frame clones and leaves out a portion. Of tens of thousands of clones listed, approximately 84% are singletons. The sequences come from blood, collected from a patient whose treatment included radiotherapy and nephrectomy. Receptors were obtained from a man aged 60 to 69 with renal cell carcinoma.

The sample holds one count of this clone. The V call is TRBV5-1, the J call TRBJ1-5; no firm D call. The V gene lost 0 bases and the J gene lost 5 bases, with 6 bases spanning the gap. CDR3 length: 13 residues. In germline, CDR1 is SGHRS, CDR2 YFSETQ. In nucleotides, the CDR3 is TGCGCCAGCAGCTTGGACACGGATCAGCCCCAGCATTTT. Protein product: CASSLDTDQPQHF.

The DNA of the CDR3 is TGCGCCAGCAGCCAGAGGTGGGGGGGAACCTACAATGAGCAGTTCTTC. This sequence encodes CASSQRWGGTYNEQFF. The chain joins TRBV4-3 to TRBJ2-1; the match to TRBD2 covers 7 bases. Germline CDR1 and CDR2: LGHNA and YSLEER. Trimming removed 3 bases from V and 2 bases from J; junction bases left unmatched: 7. The CDR3 loop spans 16 amino acids.

V usage is TRBV13 and J usage is TRBJ2-6; a weak D match, TRBD2 (5 bases). This CDR3 has 17 amino acids. Germline CDR1 and CDR2: PRHDT and FYEKMQ (reference sequence). V dropped 5 bases and J dropped 0 bases, with 14 bases sitting between them. DNA of the CDR3: TGTGCCAGCAGCGTAAATGTGGGGAGCTCTGGGGCCAACGTCCTGACTTTC. The encoded protein is CASSVNVGSSGANVLTF.

This chain uses TRBV10-3 with TRBJ1-2, with D possibly matching TRBD1 (5 bases). CDR1 and CDR2 from the germline V gene are ENHRY and SYGVKD. V was shortened by 7 bases and J by 6 bases, with 21 bases between the two germline ends. The CDR3 runs to 15 residues. CDR3 region: CAITPLVDSSNGYTF. The CDR3, as DNA: TGTGCCATCACCCCCCTCGTCGACAGTTCCAATGGCTACACCTTC.

This chain links TRBV6-1 with TRBJ1-5; 7 bases map to TRBD1. The CDR3 consists of 13 residues. V shed 9 bases and J 6 bases; nucleotides not matched to a gene: 8. The germline V gene has CDR1 MNHNS and CDR2 SASEGT. CDR3 loop: CASRTGEGQPQHF. In DNA, the CDR3 is TGTGCCAGTAGAACAGGGGAGGGTCAGCCCCAGCATTTT.

The chain is built from TRBV4-3 and TRBJ1-1, with D possibly being TRBD1 (5 bases). Trimming stripped 4 bases from V and 8 bases from J, with 17 bases between. Germline V gene lookup returns CDR1 LGHNA and CDR2 YSLEER. The CDR3 runs 14 residues. The CDR3 sequence: CASSRSGQSEEAFF. The CDR3 DNA follows: TGCGCCAGCAGCCGTTCGGGGCAATCGGAGGAAGCTTTCTTT.

This chain uses TRBV7-6 with TRBJ2-1, with 9 bases that match TRBD2. Germline V gives CDR1 SGHVS, CDR2 FNYEAQ. The CDR3 has 16 residues. The trim removed 5 bases at V and 5 bases at J, leaving 10 bases unmatched. DNA of the CDR3: TGTGCCAGCAGCCCCGATAGCGGGAGCATAGACAATGAGCAGTTCTTC. It yields the protein CASSPDSGSIDNEQFF.

This sequence joins TRBV6-5 and TRBJ1-1; 8 nucleotides match TRBD1. The V gene's germline CDR1 is MNHEY and CDR2 SVGAGI. Trimming removed 2 bases from V and 1 base from J; junction bases left unmatched: 3. The length of the CDR3 is 15 residues. The CDR3 spells CASSYRGTGNTEAFF. In DNA, the CDR3 is TGTGCCAGCAGTTACCGCGGGACAGGGAACACTGAAGCTTTCTTT.

The genes are TRBV10-3 and TRBJ2-7; weak D call: TRBD1 (6 bases). The V end was cut by 6 bases, the J end by 3 bases, with 18 bases between. Germline CDR1 and CDR2: ENHRY and SYGVKD. The CDR3 is 15 amino acids. In DNA, the CDR3 is TGTGCCATCAGCAGTCACAGGGATGATAGCTACGAGCAGTACGTC. Translated, it gives CAISSHRDDSYEQYV.

V usage is TRBV4-2 and J usage is TRBJ2-5; no reliable D call. The CDR3 is made up of 14 amino acids. The V end was cut by 1 base, the J end by 5 bases, with 11 bases between. Looked up from germline, CDR1 is LGHNA and CDR2 is YNFKEQ. CDR3 protein: CASSQVSGDETQYF. In DNA, the CDR3 is TGTGCCAGCAGCCAAGTCTCGGGTGACGAGACCCAGTACTTC.

The J gene is TRBJ2-3, the V gene TRBV6-5, with TRBD2 identical over 8 bases. V shed 5 bases, J shed 2 bases, and the junction held 6 bases outside the gene matches. There are 15 residues in the CDR3. The germline V gene encodes CDR1 MNHEY and CDR2 SVGAGI. The CDR3 DNA sequence: TGTGCCAGCAGTACTTTAGCGGGAACCACAGATACGCAGTATTTT. Protein sequence: CASSTLAGTTDTQYF.

J is TRBJ2-1 and V is TRBV11-1, with 10 bases identical to TRBD2. This CDR3 is 14 amino acids long. Germline lookup yields CDR1 SGHAT and CDR2 FQDESV (reference sequence). The J segment lost 6 bases and the V segment lost 6 bases, leaving 5 bases of the junction unmatched. CDR3 DNA sequence: TGTGCCAGCAGTCAGAGCGGGAGGGGCAATGAGCAGTTCTTC. Protein: CASSQSGRGNEQFF.

The chain recombines TRBV7-2 with TRBJ2-7, with D perhaps matching TRBD2 (6 bases). CDR1 SGHTA and CDR2 FQGNSA come from the germline V gene. Between the trimmed V and J ends, which lost 6 bases and 2 bases, there was a span of 17 bases. The CDR3 contains 15 residues. In DNA form, the CDR3 reads TGTGCCAGCAGAATGGGGCAGGGAGGAACCTACGAGCAGTACTTC. This codes for CASRMGQGGTYEQYF.

The genes are TRBV5-1 and TRBJ2-5; D is unresolved. This CDR3 comprises 15 residues. V lost 0 bases to trimming and J lost 4 bases, with 13 bases between them. Germline V CDR1 and CDR2: SGHRS, YFSETQ. CDR3 sequence reads: CASSLEHPTGETQYF. DNA for the CDR3: TGCGCCAGCAGCTTGGAACACCCGACGGGAGAGACCCAGTACTTC.

The rearrangement links TRBV6-5 to TRBJ2-3; 8 bases are a match to TRBD1. CDR3 length: 14 amino acids. Germline V gene sequence: CDR1 MNHEY, CDR2 SVGAGI. Trimming at V came to 5 bases and at J to 5 bases, leaving 6 bases not matched to a gene. The CDR3 sequence is CASSLRDRRDTQYF. The CDR3 DNA follows: TGTGCCAGCAGTCTCCGGGACAGGAGAGATACGCAGTATTTT.

The genes are TRBV11-2 and TRBJ2-2, with D perhaps TRBD2 (5 bases). Germline V gives CDR1 SGHAT, CDR2 FQNNGV. With 5 bases removed from V and 3 bases from J, the gap between germline ends came to 10 bases. The CDR3 is made up of 14 amino acids. The CDR3 sequence is CASSLREDTGELFF. Here the CDR3 DNA reads TGTGCCAGCAGCCTACGGGAAGACACCGGGGAGCTGTTTTTT.

This rearrangement joins TRBV7-3 to TRBJ2-5; D possibly uses TRBD1 or TRBD2 (5 bases each). Per the germline V gene, CDR1 is SGHTA and CDR2 is FQGTGA. Trimming took 5 bases from V and 1 from J, leaving 8 bases between them. The CDR3 runs 13 residues. The CDR3 sequence is CASSLGGQETQYF. CDR3 bases: TGTGCCAGCAGCCTTGGGGGCCAAGAGACCCAGTACTTC.

The J gene is TRBJ1-4, the V gene TRBV5-6; 7 bases are a match to TRBD1. This CDR3 spans 15 amino acids. Germline V gives CDR1 SGHDT, CDR2 YYEEEE. With 0 bases clipped from V and 8 bases from J, the junction kept 7 bases outside the gene matches. CDR3 nucleotides: TGTGCCAGCAGCTTGGTCGGCAGGGGGACGGAAAAACTGTTTTTT. It specifies CASSLVGRGTEKLFF. Full variable domain (rest looked up from reference TRBV5-6 and TRBJ1-4): DAGVTQSPTHLIKTRGQQVTLRCSPKSGHDTVSWYQQALGQGPQFIFQYYEEEERQRGNFPDRFSGHQFPNYSSELNVNALLLGDSALYLCASSLVGRGTEKLFFGSGTQLSVL.